This T cell receptor beta chain was captured in a study of type 1 and type 2 diabetes patients. Study conclusions and caveats: In CD4+ and CD8+ T cells, type 2 diabetes diversity exceeded type 1.

All diabetic donors were classified as either type 1 or type 2 diabetes. The V gene lost 3 bases and the J gene lost 8 bases, with 10 bases spanning the gap. This CDR3 has 12 residues. Germline V gives CDR1 MDHEN, CDR2 SYDVKM. This clonotype has only a few counts. The target antigen is unknown. Amplification started from genomic DNA. The TCR beta CDR3 region was amplified using 30 forward and 13 reverse primers. TCRdb redid the calling of the multiplex PCR reads with MiXCR, one entry per CDR3 protein. The table shows around 300,000 distinct CDR3 sequences, with around 47% occurring only once. This receptor was obtained from a man aged 18-30 years with type 2 diabetes. The rearrangement uses TRBV28 and TRBJ1-2; a possible D gene is TRBD1 (5 bases). The sequenced sample consisted of peripheral blood mononuclear cells (PBMCs). Written as DNA, the CDR3 is TGTGCCAGCAGTTTTAATCGGGGGGGCTACACCTTC. Protein sequence: CASSFNRGGYTF.